This entry lists 30 T cell receptor beta chains sequenced from one sample in a study of blood T cell repertoires in COVID-19. The repertoire was sequenced with immunoSEQ multiplex PCR; TCRdb's copy has only in-frame clones and lacks some. The top ten clones hold 1.3% to 1.5% of a sample with about 250,000 clones, around nine tenths of them seen once. Sequencing was carried out using peripheral blood. These receptors originate from an elderly man with acute or convalescent COVID-19.

CDR3 amino acids: CASSQKDRGQGNYGYTF. The CDR3 coding sequence is TGCGCCAGCAGCCAAAAGGACAGGGGGCAAGGAAACTATGGCTACACCTTC. The chain carries TRBV4-1 and TRBJ1-2; 11 positions match TRBD1. This CDR3 comprises 17 residues. The V segment lost 2 bases and the J segment 2 bases; nucleotides outside the gene matches: 7. Germline V lookup: CDR1 MGHRA, CDR2 YSYEKL.

The sample holds a few counts of this clone. The V gene is TRBV19, the J gene TRBJ1-5, with D unresolved. This CDR3 comprises 14 residues. Trimming left V 9 bases short and J 3 bases short, with 15 bases between. Per germline, CDR1 LNHDA and CDR2 SQIVND (reference sequence). The CDR3 coding sequence is TGTGCCAGCTGCTGGGCCGGTTTCAATCAGCCCCAGCATTTT. It translates to CASCWAGFNQPQHF. The full variable domain, with the rest looked up from reference TRBV19 and TRBJ1-5, is DGGITQSPKYLFRKEGQNVTLSCEQNLNHDAMYWYRQDPGQGLRLIYYSQIVNDFQKGDIAEGYSVSREKKESFPLTVTSAQKNPTAFYLCASCWAGFNQPQHFGDGTRLSIL.

This chain uses TRBV5-1 with TRBJ2-7; 8 positions agree with TRBD2. V was pared by 7 bases and J by 1 base, with 13 bases of the junction left unmatched. Germline V gene sequence: CDR1 SGHRS, CDR2 YFSETQ. The CDR3 contains 16 residues. CDR3 bases: TGCGCCAGCGCGAGCCAAGCAAGACTAGCGTCCTACGAGCAGTACTTC. Translated, it gives CASASQARLASYEQYF.

The chain has TRBV10-3 and TRBJ1-2; the match to TRBD1 covers 7 bases. J lost 2 bases, V lost 2 bases, and 5 bases had no gene match. The CDR3 consists of 15 residues. The V gene's germline CDR1 is ENHRY and CDR2 SYGVKD. CDR3 DNA sequence: TGTGCCATCAGTGAGGGGGGACAGCAGAACTATGGCTACACCTTC. Protein product: CAISEGGQQNYGYTF.

This chain links TRBV11-2 with TRBJ1-3; D not certain. The CDR3 contains 15 residues. Trimming shortened V by 7 bases and J by 1 base, and 14 bases separated the two germline ends. In germline, CDR1 is SGHAT, CDR2 FQNNGV. The DNA for the CDR3 is TGTGCCAGCACCAAAAACAACCCATCTGGAAACACCATATATTTT. Residues: CASTKNNPSGNTIYF.

The chain has TRBV4-1 and TRBJ2-7, with unresolved D. The CDR3 totals 13 residues. The germline V gene encodes CDR1 MGHRA and CDR2 YSYEKL. V was trimmed by 3 bases and J by 3 bases, leaving 9 bases between them. The CDR3 region has the DNA TGCGCCAGCAGCCACACACAGAGCTACGAGCAGTACTTC. This sequence encodes CASSHTQSYEQYF.

V usage is TRBV19 and J usage is TRBJ2-2, with a tentative D call TRBD1 (6 bases). The CDR3 runs to 16 residues. Germline values: CDR1 LNHDA, CDR2 SQIVND (reference sequence). The V and J ends lost 2 bases and 1 base respectively, with 11 bases between them. CDR3 loop: CASSIPRTVNTGELFF. The CDR3 DNA sequence: TGTGCCAGTAGTATACCCCGGACAGTGAACACCGGGGAGCTGTTTTTT. The variable domain in full, completed from reference TRBV19 and TRBJ2-2, reads DGGITQSPKYLFRKEGQNVTLSCEQNLNHDAMYWYRQDPGQGLRLIYYSQIVNDFQKGDIAEGYSVSREKKESFPLTVTSAQKNPTAFYLCASSIPRTVNTGELFFGEGSRLTVL.

This chain links TRBV19 with TRBJ1-2; D may be TRBD1 (6 bases). Germline-derived CDR1 and CDR2 are LNHDA and SQIVND (reference sequence). The CDR3 has 18 amino acids. V was trimmed by 4 bases and J by 0 bases, leaving 21 bases between them. DNA of the CDR3: TGTGCCAGTAGTAGAAGGGGGTCGGCAGCCGGAGCTAACTATGGCTACACCTTC. Translation: CASSRRGSAAGANYGYTF.

The DNA of the CDR3 is TGTGCCAGCAGCCCCTTTTTTGGACAGCTATATGGCTACACCTTC. Amino acids: CASSPFFGQLYGYTF. The chain uses TRBV5-4 and TRBJ1-2; possible D gene TRBD1, 6 bases. CDR1 and CDR2 from the germline V gene are SGHNT and YYREEE (reference sequence). This CDR3 has 15 amino acids. Trimming removed 4 bases from V and 5 bases from J, with 18 bases in between.

The chain has TRBV6-6 and TRBJ1-1; 11 bases agree with TRBD1. V was pared by 8 bases and J by 8 bases, with 13 bases of the junction left unmatched. Germline lookup yields CDR1 MNHNY and CDR2 SVGAGI (reference sequence). There are 15 residues in the CDR3. CDR3 sequence reads: CASPSTIGTGGEAFF. The CDR3 region has the DNA TGTGCCAGCCCCTCGACGATTGGGACAGGGGGGGAAGCTTTCTTT.

CDR3 coding DNA: TGTGCCAGCAGGGACACATTTAGCTCCTACGAGCAGTACTTC. Its protein product is CASRDTFSSYEQYF. The chain recombines TRBV27 with TRBJ2-7; perhaps TRBD1 as D (5 bases). The germline CDR1 and CDR2 sequences are MNHEY and SMNVEV (reference sequence). This CDR3 comprises 14 residues. Trimming stripped 6 bases from V and 0 bases from J, with 12 bases between.

As to this clone: Other DNA sequences in the sample encode the same CDR3. In DNA, the CDR3 is TGTGCCAGTAGTATTGGACAGGGGTACACCGGGGAGCTGTTTTTT. Translating it yields CASSIGQGYTGELFF. The chain uses TRBV19 and TRBJ2-2; TRBD1 agrees at 9 bases. V was pared by 3 bases and J by 3 bases, with 2 bases of the junction left unmatched. This CDR3 is 15 amino acids long. The V gene's germline CDR1 is LNHDA and CDR2 SQIVND (reference sequence).

This clone was found once. The chain is built from TRBV27 and TRBJ1-1; TRBD1 matches at 7 bases. The germline V gene has CDR1 MNHEY and CDR2 SMNVEV (reference sequence). CDR3 length equals 13 residues. J lost 4 bases, V lost 3 bases, and 2 bases had no gene match. The CDR3: CASSLQGGTEAFF. Written as DNA, the CDR3 is TGTGCCAGCAGTTTGCAGGGGGGCACTGAAGCTTTCTTT.

The chain carries TRBV29-1 and TRBJ2-1; a weak D match, TRBD2 (5 bases). CDR3 length: 11 amino acids. Germline CDR1 is SQVTM and CDR2 is ANQGSEA. Trimming stripped 5 bases from V and 7 bases from J, with 9 bases between. CDR3 in amino acids: CSVNTGNEQFF. DNA of the CDR3: TGCAGCGTTAACACGGGGAATGAGCAGTTCTTC.

A single count supports this clone. The chain employs TRBV7-9 and TRBJ2-2, with TRBD1 matching over 7 bases. V lost 5 bases, J lost 7 bases, and 10 bases stayed unmatched. In germline, CDR1 is SEHNR, CDR2 FQNEAQ (reference sequence). CDR3 length equals 15 residues. This CDR3 reads CASSLPTGWIGELFF. The CDR3, as DNA: TGTGCCAGCAGCCTTCCGACAGGGTGGATCGGGGAGCTGTTTTTT.

This chain connects TRBV28 to TRBJ1-5, with 7 bases fitting TRBD1. Germline-derived CDR1 and CDR2 are MDHEN and SYDVKM. Trimming cost V 4 bases and J 3 bases; bases outside gene matches: 3. The CDR3 contains 14 residues. CDR3 bases: TGTGCCAGCAGTTCCGGGACAGTCAATCAGCCCCAGCATTTT. Protein sequence: CASSSGTVNQPQHF.

This clone was recorded only once. In the same sample, other DNA sequences code for this CDR3. The chain couples TRBV7-2 to TRBJ1-2; the match to TRBD1 covers 7 bases. The CDR3 covers 15 residues. The germline V gene has CDR1 SGHTA and CDR2 FQGNSA. V trimming: 5 bases; J trimming: 1 base; junction bases outside the gene matches: 7. This CDR3 is CASSPRGQINYGYTF. CDR3 nucleotides: TGTGCCAGCAGCCCTAGGGGACAGATTAACTATGGCTACACCTTC.

The genes are TRBV2 and TRBJ2-1; 9 nucleotides agree with TRBD2. CDR1 and CDR2 (germline): SNHLY, FYNNEI. With 6 bases clipped from V and 8 bases from J, the junction kept 20 bases outside the gene matches. The CDR3 runs to 18 residues. CDR3 region: CASRERTASGVPGDEQFF. CDR3 DNA sequence: TGTGCCAGCAGAGAAAGGACGGCTAGCGGGGTGCCGGGGGATGAGCAGTTCTTC.

The chain couples TRBV5-4 to TRBJ2-7; 11 nucleotides match TRBD2. Germline V gene lookup returns CDR1 SGHNT and CDR2 YYREEE (reference sequence). The V and J ends lost 6 bases and 3 bases, in that order; junction bases with no gene match: 8. CDR3 length: 15 residues. CDR3 sequence reads: CASTISGGDFYEQYF. The DNA for the CDR3 is TGTGCCAGCACCATTAGCGGGGGGGACTTCTACGAGCAGTACTTC.

The chain combines TRBV11-3 with TRBJ1-1, with unresolved D. Germline lookup yields CDR1 SGHNT and CDR2 YENEEA. The CDR3 extends over 14 amino acids. V lost 5 bases and J 1 base, leaving 11 bases between the germline ends. CDR3 DNA: TGTGCCAGCAGCCCGGGGAGTTCGAACACTGAAGCTTTCTTT. Translating it yields CASSPGSSNTEAFF.

DNA of the CDR3: TGCGCCAGCAGCTACAGCGGGGCCCAGCCAGATACGCAGTATTTT. It codes for CASSYSGAQPDTQYF. This chain uses TRBV5-1 with TRBJ2-3, with TRBD2 matching over 7 bases. The CDR3 extends over 15 amino acids. The germline CDR1 and CDR2 sequences are SGHRS and YFSETQ. Germline trimming cut 3 bases from V and 4 bases from J; bases unmatched to any gene: 8.

The V and J genes are TRBV7-8 and TRBJ2-5; TRBD1 agrees at 9 bases. Per the germline V gene, CDR1 is SGHVS and CDR2 is FQNEAQ. The CDR3 covers 14 residues. The ends lost 5 bases at V and 3 bases at J; junction bases unmatched: 4. Here the CDR3 reads CASSARDREETQYF. The DNA of the CDR3 is TGTGCCAGCAGCGCCCGGGACAGGGAAGAGACCCAGTACTTC.

In regard to this clone: Germline is not matched at one junction end, which may reflect a read error. The rearrangement uses TRBV11-3 and TRBJ2-1, with 12 bases that match TRBD1. The germline gives CDR1 SGHNT, CDR2 YENEEA. This CDR3 region has 15 residues. This CDR3 is CASSQGTGGRNKQFF. In DNA form, the CDR3 reads TGTGCCAGCAGCCAAGGGACAGGGGGCCGCAATAAGCAGTTCTTC. Variable domain in full (rest from reference TRBV11-3 and TRBJ2-1): EAGVVQSPRYKIIEKKQPVAFWCNPISGHNTLYWYLQNLGQGPELLIRYENEEAVDDSQLPKDRFSAERLKGVDSTLKIQPAELGDSAVYLCASSQGTGGRNKQFFGPGTRLTVL.

The chain carries TRBV6-5 and TRBJ1-5, with 8 bases identical to TRBD1. The V gene end was trimmed by 6 bases and the J gene end by 2 bases; junction bases not matched to a gene: 6. CDR1 is MNHEY and CDR2 is SVGAGI in the germline V gene. This CDR3 has 15 residues. This CDR3 is CASRADRAGNQPQHF. DNA for the CDR3: TGTGCCAGCAGGGCGGACAGGGCCGGCAATCAGCCCCAGCATTTT.

The count of this clone is one. The J gene is TRBJ1-1, the V gene TRBV3-1 (or the pseudogene TRBV3-2); D is unclear. Germline V gene data show CDR1 as LGHDT and CDR2 as YNNKEL (reference sequence). The V and J ends lost 6 bases and 1 base respectively, with 15 bases between them. The CDR3 has 15 amino acids. The chain's CDR3 is CASRLLGSPNTEAFF. The CDR3 region has the DNA TGTGCCAGCAGGCTGTTGGGCAGCCCGAACACTGAAGCTTTCTTT.

For this clone: The sample has other DNA sequences that encode this CDR3 too. The chain carries TRBV19 and TRBJ1-1; D might be TRBD1 (6 bases). Between the trimmed V and J ends, which lost 3 bases and 1 base, there was a span of 9 bases. The length of the CDR3 is 14 residues. Germline V gene data show CDR1 as LNHDA and CDR2 as SQIVND (reference sequence). The CDR3 spells CASSIRTANTEAFF. Written as DNA, the CDR3 is TGTGCCAGTAGTATCCGGACAGCGAACACTGAAGCTTTCTTT.

CDR3 bases: TGCGCCAGCAGCTGGAGCGGGACCGCGAATTCACCCCTCCACTTT. This gives the protein CASSWSGTANSPLHF. The chain joins TRBV5-1 to TRBJ1-6; maybe TRBD1 (5 bases). V was cut by 3 bases and J by 7 bases, with 14 bases left in between. Germline V gene sequence: CDR1 SGHRS, CDR2 YFSETQ. There are 15 residues in the CDR3.

The genes are TRBV29-1 and TRBJ2-1, with TRBD2 identical over 15 bases. The CDR3 sequence is 16 residues long. The junction had 2 bases not matched to a gene; V was cut back by 1 base and J by 4 bases. Looked up from germline, CDR1 is SQVTM and CDR2 is ANQGSEA. This CDR3 reads CSVEGTSGGVYNEQFF. The DNA of the CDR3 is TGCAGCGTTGAAGGGACTAGCGGGGGGGTTTACAATGAGCAGTTCTTC.

This chain uses TRBV6-5 with TRBJ2-7; D is possibly TRBD1 (5 bases). Deletions cut 6 bases from V and 1 base from J, with 10 bases between. The CDR3 totals 13 residues. In germline, CDR1 is MNHEY, CDR2 SVGAGI. The CDR3 nucleotides are TGTGCCAGCAGCAGGGCTTATTCCTACGAGCAGTACTTC. The encoded protein is CASSRAYSYEQYF.

This chain links TRBV7-2 with TRBJ2-7; perhaps TRBD2 as D (5 bases). This CDR3 is 13 amino acids long. The V end was cut by 1 base, the J end by 4 bases, with 8 bases between. Per the germline V gene, CDR1 is SGHTA and CDR2 is FQGNSA. CDR3 sequence (DNA): TGTGCCAGCAGCTTAGGGCCGGGGTACGAGCAGTACTTC. Its protein product is CASSLGPGYEQYF. Full variable domain (rest looked up from reference TRBV7-2 and TRBJ2-7): GAGVSQSPSNKVTEKGKDVELRCDPISGHTALYWYRQSLGQGLEFLIYFQGNSAPDKSGLPSDRFSAERTGGSVSTLTIQRTQQEDSAVYLCASSLGPGYEQYFGPGTRLTVT.